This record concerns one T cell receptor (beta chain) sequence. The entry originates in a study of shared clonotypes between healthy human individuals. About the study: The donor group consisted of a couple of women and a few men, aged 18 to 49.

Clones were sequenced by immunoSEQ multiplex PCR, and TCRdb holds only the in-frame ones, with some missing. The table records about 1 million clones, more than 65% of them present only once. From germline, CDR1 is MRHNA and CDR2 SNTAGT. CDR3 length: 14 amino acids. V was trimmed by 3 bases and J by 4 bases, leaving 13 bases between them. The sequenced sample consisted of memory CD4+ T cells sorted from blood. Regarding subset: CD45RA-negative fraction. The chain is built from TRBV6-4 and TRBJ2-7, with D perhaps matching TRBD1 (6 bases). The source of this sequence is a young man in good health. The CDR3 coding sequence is TGTGCCAGCAGTGAATCTGGGGGCCCGTACGAGCAGTACTTC. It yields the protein CASSESGGPYEQYF.